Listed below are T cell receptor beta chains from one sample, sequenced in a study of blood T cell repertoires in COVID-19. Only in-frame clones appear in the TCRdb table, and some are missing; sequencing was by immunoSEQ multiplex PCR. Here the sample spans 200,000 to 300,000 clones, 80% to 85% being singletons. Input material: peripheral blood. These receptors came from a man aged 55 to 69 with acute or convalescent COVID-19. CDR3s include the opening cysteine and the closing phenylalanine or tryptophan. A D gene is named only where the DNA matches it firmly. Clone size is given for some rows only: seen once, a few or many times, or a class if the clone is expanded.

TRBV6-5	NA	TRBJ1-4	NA	CASGVWGATNEKLFF	TGTGCCAGCGGCGTGTGGGGGGCAACTAATGAAAAACTGTTTTTT
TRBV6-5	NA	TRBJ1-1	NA	CASSYSGQSTEAFF	TGTGCCAGCAGTTACAGCGGACAGTCCACTGAAGCTTTCTTT
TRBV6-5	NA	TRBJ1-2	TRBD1	CASSSTGGNYGYTF	TGTGCCAGCAGTTCTACAGGGGGCAACTATGGCTACACCTTC
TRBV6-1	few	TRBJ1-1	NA	CASSEQAFSNTEAFF	TGTGCCAGCAGTGAACAGGCCTTTTCGAACACTGAAGCTTTCTTT
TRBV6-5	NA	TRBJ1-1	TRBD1	CASIDRASNTEAFF	TGTGCCAGCATAGACAGGGCGTCGAACACTGAAGCTTTCTTT
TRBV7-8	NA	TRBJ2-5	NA	CASSFPDQRGGGETQYF	TGTGCCAGCAGCTTCCCGGACCAGAGGGGGGGTGGAGAGACCCAGTACTTC
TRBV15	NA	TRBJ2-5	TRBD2	CATSSGLSGRFEETQYF	TGTGCCACCAGCAGCGGACTTAGCGGGAGGTTCGAGGAGACCCAGTACTTC
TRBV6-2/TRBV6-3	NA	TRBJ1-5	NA	CASSPDRQYSNQPQHF	TGTGCCAGCAGCCCGGACAGACAATATAGCAATCAGCCCCAGCATTTT
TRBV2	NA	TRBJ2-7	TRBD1	CASRSTGYEQYF	TGTGCCAGCAGGTCGACAGGGTACGAGCAGTACTTC
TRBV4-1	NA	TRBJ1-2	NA	CASSQDGRGNYGYTF	TGCGCCAGCAGCCAAGATGGCCGCGGTAACTATGGCTACACCTTC
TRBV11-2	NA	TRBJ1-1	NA	CASSLIRGTEAFF	TGTGCCAGCAGCTTAATCAGGGGCACTGAAGCTTTCTTT
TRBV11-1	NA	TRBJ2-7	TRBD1	CASSSYQGAHYEQYF	TGTGCCAGCAGCTCATACCAGGGGGCACACTACGAGCAGTACTTC
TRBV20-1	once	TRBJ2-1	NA	CSASPASGVPGTKYNEQFF	TGCAGTGCTAGTCCGGCCTCCGGCGTGCCGGGAACCAAGTACAATGAGCAGTTCTTC
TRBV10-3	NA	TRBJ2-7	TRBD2	CAISGLAGVTYEQYF	TGTGCCATCAGTGGTCTAGCGGGGGTAACCTACGAGCAGTACTTC
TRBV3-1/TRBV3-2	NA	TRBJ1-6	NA	CASSLRVRSPLHF	TGTGCCAGCAGCCTCCGGGTGAGATCACCCCTCCACTTT